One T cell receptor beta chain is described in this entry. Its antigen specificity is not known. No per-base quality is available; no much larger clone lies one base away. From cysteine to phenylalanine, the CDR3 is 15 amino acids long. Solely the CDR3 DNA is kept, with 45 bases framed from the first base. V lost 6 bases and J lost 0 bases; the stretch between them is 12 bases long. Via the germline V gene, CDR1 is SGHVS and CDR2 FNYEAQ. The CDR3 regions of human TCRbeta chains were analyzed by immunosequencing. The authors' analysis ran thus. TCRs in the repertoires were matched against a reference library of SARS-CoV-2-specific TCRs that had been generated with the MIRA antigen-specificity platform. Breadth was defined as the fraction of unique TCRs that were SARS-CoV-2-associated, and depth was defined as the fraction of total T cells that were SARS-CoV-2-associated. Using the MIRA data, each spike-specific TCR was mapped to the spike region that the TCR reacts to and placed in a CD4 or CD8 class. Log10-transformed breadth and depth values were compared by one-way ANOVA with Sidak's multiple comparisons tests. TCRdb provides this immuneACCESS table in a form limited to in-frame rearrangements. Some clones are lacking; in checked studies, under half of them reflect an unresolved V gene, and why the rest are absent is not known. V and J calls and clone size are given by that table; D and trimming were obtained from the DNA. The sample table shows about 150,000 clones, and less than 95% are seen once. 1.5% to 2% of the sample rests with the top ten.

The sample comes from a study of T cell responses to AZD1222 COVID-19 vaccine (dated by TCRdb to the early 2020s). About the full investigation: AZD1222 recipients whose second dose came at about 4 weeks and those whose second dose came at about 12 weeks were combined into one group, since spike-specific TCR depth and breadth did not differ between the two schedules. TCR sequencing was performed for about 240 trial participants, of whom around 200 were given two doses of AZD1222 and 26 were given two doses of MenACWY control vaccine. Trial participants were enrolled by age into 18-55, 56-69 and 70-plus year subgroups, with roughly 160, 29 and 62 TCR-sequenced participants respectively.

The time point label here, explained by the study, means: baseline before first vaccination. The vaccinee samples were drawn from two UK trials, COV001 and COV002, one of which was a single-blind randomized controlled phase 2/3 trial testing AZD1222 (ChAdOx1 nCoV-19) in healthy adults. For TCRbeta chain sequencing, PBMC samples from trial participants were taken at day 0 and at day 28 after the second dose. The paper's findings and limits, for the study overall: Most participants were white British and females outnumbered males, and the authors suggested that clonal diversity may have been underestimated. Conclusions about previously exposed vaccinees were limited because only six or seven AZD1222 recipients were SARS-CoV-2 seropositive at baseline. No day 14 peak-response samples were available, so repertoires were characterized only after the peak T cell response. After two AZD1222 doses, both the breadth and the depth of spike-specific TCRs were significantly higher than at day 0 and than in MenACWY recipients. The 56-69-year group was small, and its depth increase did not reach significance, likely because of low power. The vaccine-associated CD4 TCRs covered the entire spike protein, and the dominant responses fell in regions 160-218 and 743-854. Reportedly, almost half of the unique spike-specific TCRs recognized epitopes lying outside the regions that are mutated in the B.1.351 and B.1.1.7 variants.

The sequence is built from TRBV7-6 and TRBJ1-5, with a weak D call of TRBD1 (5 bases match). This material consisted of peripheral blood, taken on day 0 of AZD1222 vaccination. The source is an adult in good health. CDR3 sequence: CASSPGGASNQPQHF. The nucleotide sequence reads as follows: TGTGCCAGCAGTCCTGGTGGGGCTAGCAATCAGCCCCAGCATTTT.